This T cell receptor beta chain appears in the sequencing data of a study of response to subunit inactivated influenza vaccine. This clonotype was detected only a few times. No antigen is known for it. Via MiXCR, TCRdb re-called the RT-PCR reads, giving one row per CDR3 protein. The data contain hundreds of thousands of distinct CDR3 sequences, around a fifth of them seen just once; the ten biggest clones take up 10% to 13%. Whole-study findings and limits: Seasonal influenza vaccination, on each occasion, was suggested by the authors to recruit few new T cells.

This specimen consisted of PBMCs from blood, obtained less than 22 months after vaccination. This clonotype was obtained from a man aged 50 to 69 who received an inactivated influenza vaccine.

DNA of the CDR3: TGCGCCAGCAGCCCCGGGTGGGGACTCCACTACGAGCAGTACTTC. Protein sequence: CASSPGWGLHYEQYF. The chain carries TRBV5-1 and TRBJ2-7, with D possibly matching TRBD2 (6 bases). CDR1 SGHRS and CDR2 YFSETQ come from the germline V gene. V was shortened by 4 bases and J by 3 bases, with 17 bases between the two germline ends. The CDR3 spans 15 residues.